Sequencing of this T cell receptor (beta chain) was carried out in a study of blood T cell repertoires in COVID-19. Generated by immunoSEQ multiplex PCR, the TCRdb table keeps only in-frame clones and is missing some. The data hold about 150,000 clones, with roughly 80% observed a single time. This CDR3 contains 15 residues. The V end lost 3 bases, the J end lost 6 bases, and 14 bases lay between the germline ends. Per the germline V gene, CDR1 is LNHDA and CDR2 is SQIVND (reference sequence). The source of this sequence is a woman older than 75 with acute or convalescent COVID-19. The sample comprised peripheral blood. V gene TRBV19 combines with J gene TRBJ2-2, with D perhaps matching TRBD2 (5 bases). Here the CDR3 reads CASSIGSVGAGELFF. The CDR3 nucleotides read TGTGCCAGTAGTATTGGGTCCGTCGGGGCCGGGGAGCTGTTTTTT.